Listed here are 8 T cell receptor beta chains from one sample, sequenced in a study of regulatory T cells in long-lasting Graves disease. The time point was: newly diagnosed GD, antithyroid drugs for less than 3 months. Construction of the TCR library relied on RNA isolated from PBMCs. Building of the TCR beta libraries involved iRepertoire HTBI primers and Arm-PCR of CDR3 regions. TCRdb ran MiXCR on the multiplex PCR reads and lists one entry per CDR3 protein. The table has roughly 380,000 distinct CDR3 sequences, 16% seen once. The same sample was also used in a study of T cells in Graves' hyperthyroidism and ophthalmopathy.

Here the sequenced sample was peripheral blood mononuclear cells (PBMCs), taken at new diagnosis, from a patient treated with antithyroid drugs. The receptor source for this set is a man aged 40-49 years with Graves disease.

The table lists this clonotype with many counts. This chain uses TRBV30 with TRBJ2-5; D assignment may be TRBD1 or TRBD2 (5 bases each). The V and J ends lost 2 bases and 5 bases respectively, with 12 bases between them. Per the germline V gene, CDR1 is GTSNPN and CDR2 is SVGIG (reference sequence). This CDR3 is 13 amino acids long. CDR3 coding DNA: TGTGCCTGGAGTTTCTCTTGGGGGGAGACCCAGTACTTC. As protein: CAWSFSWGETQYF.

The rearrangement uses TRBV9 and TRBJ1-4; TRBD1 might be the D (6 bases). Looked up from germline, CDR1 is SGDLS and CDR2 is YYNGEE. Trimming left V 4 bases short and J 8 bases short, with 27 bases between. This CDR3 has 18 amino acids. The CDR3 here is CASSPSGGDRDKEEKLFF. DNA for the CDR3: TGTGCCAGCAGCCCGAGTGGAGGGGACCGGGACAAGGAAGAAAAACTGTTTTTT.

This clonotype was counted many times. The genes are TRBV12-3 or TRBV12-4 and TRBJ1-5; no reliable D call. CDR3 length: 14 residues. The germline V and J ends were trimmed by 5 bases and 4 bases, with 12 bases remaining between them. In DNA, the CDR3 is TGTGCCAGCAGTAATAACGGAGTTAATCAGCCCCAGCATTTT. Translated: CASSNNGVNQPQHF.

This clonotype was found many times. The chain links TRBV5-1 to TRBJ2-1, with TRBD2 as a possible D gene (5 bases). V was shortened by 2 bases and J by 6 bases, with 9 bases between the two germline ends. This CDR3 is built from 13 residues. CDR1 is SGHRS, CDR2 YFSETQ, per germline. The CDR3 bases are TGCGCCAGCAGCTTACCGGGGTCCAATGAGCAGTTCTTC. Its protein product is CASSLPGSNEQFF.

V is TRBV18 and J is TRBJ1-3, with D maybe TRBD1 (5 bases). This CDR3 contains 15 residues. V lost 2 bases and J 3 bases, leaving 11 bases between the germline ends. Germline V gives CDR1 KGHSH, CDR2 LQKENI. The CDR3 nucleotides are TGTGCCAGCTCACCATCCGGGACTAATGGAAACACCATATATTTT. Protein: CASSPSGTNGNTIYF.

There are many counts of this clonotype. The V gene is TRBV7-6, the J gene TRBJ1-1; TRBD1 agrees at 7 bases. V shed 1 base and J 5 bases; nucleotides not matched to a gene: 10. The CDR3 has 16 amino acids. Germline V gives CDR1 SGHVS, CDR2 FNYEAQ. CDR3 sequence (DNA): TGTGCCAGCAGCTTAGTCGGAACCGACAGGGCTACTGAAGCTTTCTTT. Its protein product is CASSLVGTDRATEAFF.

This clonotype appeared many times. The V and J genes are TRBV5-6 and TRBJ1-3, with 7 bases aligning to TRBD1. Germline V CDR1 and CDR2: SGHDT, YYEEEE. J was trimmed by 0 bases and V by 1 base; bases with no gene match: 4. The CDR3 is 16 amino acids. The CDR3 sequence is CASSLLRDSSGNTIYF. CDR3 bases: TGTGCCAGCAGCTTGTTGCGGGACAGCTCTGGAAACACCATATATTTT.

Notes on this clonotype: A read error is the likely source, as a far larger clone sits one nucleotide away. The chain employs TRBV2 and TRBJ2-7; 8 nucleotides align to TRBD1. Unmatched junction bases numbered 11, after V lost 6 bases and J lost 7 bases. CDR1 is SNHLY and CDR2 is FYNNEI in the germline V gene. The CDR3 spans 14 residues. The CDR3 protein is CASRLGQGSNEQYF. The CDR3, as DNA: TGTGCCAGCAGACTCGGACAGGGAAGCAATGAGCAGTACTTC.